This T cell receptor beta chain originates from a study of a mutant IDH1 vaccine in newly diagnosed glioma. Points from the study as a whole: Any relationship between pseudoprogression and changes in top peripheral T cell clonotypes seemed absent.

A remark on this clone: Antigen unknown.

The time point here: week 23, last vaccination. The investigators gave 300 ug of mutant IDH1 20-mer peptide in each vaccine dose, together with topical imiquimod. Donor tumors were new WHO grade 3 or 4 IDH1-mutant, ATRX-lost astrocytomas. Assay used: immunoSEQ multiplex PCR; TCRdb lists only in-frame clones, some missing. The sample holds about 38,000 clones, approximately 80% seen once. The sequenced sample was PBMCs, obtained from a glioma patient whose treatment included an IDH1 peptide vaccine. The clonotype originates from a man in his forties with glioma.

The CDR3 sequence: CASSFGGGTDTQYF. CDR3 nucleotide sequence: TGTGCCAGCAGCTTCGGGGGTGGCACAGATACGCAGTATTTT. The gene calls are TRBV7-2 and TRBJ2-3, with D perhaps TRBD2 (6 bases). Trimming removed 3 bases at V and 1 base at J, with 8 bases between. CDR3 length: 14 amino acids. Germline V gives CDR1 SGHTA, CDR2 FQGNSA.